This T cell receptor (beta chain) comes out of a study of PD-1 blockade in mismatch repair-deficient tumors. A word on this clone: Its specificity is not known.

Sequencing was performed with immunoSEQ multiplex PCR; in TCRdb, only in-frame clones are kept and a portion is missing. The data contain more than 8,000 clones, about 90% of them singletons. Specified time point: roughly 11-day in vitro stimulation with candidate mutation-associated neoantigen peptide 1. This CDR3 is 12 amino acids long. V gave up 7 bases and J gave up 1 base; unmatched junction bases: 0. From germline, CDR1 is LNHDA and CDR2 SQIVND (reference sequence). Overall study findings and caveats: About 4.5% of the roughly 140 peptide-expanded blood TCRs were also found in tumor. Tumor-resident clones, often absent from pretreatment blood, expanded after pembrolizumab and then contracted.

Specimen: cells cultured in vitro, collected from a patient treated with pembrolizumab. The source of this sequence is an adult with mismatch repair-deficient cancer. The chain couples TRBV19 to TRBJ1-1; 7 bases fit TRBD1. The CDR3 loop is CASNRGNTEAFF. The DNA for the CDR3 is TGTGCCAGTAACAGGGGGAACACTGAAGCTTTCTTT.